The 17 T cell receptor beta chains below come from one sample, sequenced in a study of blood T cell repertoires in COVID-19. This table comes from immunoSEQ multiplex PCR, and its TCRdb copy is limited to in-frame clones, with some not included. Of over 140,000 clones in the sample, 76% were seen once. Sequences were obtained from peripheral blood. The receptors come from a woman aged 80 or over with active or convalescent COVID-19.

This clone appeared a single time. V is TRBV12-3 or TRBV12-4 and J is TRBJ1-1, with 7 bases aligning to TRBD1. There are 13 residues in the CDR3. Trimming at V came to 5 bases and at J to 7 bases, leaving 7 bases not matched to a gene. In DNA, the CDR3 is TGTGCCAGCAGTATTTCAGGGGGGAATGAAGCTTTCTTT. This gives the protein CASSISGGNEAFF.

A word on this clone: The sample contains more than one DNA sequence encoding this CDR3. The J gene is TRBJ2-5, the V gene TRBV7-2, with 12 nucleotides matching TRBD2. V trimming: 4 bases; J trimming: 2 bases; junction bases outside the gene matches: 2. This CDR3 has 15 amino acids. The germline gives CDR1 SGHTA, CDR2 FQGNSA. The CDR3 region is CASSSGLAGQETQYF. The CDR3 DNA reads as TGTGCCAGCAGCTCCGGACTAGCGGGGCAAGAGACCCAGTACTTC.

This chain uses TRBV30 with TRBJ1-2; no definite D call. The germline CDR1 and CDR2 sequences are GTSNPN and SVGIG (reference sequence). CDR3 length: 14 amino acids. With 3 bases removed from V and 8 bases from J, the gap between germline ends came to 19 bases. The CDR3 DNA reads TGTGCCTGGAGCCGGGGAGACACCGACGGGGGCTACACCTTC. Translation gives CAWSRGDTDGGYTF. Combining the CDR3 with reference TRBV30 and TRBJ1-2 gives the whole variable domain SQTIHQWPATLVQPVGSPLSLECTVEGTSNPNLYWYRQAAGRGLQLLFYSVGIGQISSEVPQNLSASRPQDRQFILSSKKLLLSDSGFYLCAWSRGDTDGGYTFGSGTRLTVV.

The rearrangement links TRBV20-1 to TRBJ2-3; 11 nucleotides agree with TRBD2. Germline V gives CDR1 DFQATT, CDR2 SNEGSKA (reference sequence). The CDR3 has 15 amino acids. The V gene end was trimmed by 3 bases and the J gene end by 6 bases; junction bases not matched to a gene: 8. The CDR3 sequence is CSASGSGGASDTQYF. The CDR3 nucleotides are TGCAGTGCTAGTGGTAGCGGGGGGGCCTCTGATACGCAGTATTTT.

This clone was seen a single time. CDR3 loop: CASSTTLAGGREQFF. The CDR3, as DNA: TGTGCCAGTAGTACCACTTTAGCGGGGGGGCGCGAGCAGTTCTTC. The chain uses TRBV19 and TRBJ2-1, with TRBD2 matching over 11 bases. CDR1 and CDR2 from the germline V gene are LNHDA and SQIVND (reference sequence). J gave up 10 bases and V 4 bases, and 9 bases lay outside the gene matches. This CDR3 contains 15 residues.

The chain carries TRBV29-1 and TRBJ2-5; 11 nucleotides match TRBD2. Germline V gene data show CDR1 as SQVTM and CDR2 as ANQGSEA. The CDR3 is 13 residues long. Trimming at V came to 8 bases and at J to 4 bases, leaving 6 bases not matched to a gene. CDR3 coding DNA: TGCAGCTTTACTAGCGGGGGACGAGAGACCCAGTACTTC. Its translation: CSFTSGGRETQYF.

CDR3 nucleotide sequence: TGTGCCAGCAGCGCCGGGACAGATTACAATGAGCAGTTCTTC. Its protein product is CASSAGTDYNEQFF. This rearrangement joins TRBV7-9 to TRBJ2-1; 7 bases are a match to TRBD1. This CDR3 spans 14 amino acids. Trimming at V came to 5 bases and at J to 4 bases, leaving 5 bases not matched to a gene. The germline gives CDR1 SEHNR, CDR2 FQNEAQ (reference sequence).

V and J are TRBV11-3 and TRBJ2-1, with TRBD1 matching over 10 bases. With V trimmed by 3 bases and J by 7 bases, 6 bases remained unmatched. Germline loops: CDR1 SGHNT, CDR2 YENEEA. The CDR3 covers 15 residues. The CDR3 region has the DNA TGTGCCAGCAGCTTGGGGGACAGGGGTTTGAATGAGCAGTTCTTC. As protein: CASSLGDRGLNEQFF.

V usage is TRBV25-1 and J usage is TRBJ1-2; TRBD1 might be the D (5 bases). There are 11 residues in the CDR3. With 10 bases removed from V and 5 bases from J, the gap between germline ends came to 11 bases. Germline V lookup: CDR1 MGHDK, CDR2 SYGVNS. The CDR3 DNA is TGTGCCACCCTGGGGGGTTATGGCTACACCTTC. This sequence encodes CATLGGYGYTF.

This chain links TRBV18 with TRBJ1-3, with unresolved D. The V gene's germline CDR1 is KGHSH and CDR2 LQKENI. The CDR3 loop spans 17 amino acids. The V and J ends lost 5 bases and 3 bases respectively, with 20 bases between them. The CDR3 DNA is TGTGCCAGCTCATCAAACCCGGGCGCGCGGGGTGGAAACACCATATATTTT. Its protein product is CASSSNPGARGGNTIYF. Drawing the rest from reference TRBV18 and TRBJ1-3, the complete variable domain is NAGVMQNPRHLVRRRGQEARLRCSPMKGHSHVYWYRQLPEEGLKFMVYLQKENIIDESGMPKERFSAEFPKEGPSILRIQQVVRGDSAAYFCASSSNPGARGGNTIYFGEGSWLTVV.

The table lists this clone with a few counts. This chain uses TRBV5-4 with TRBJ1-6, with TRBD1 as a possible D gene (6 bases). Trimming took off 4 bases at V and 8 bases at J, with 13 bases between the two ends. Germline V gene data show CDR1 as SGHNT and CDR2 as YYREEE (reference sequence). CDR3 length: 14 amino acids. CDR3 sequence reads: CASSVTGSDSPLHF. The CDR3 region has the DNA TGTGCCAGCAGCGTTACAGGGTCCGATTCACCCCTCCACTTT.

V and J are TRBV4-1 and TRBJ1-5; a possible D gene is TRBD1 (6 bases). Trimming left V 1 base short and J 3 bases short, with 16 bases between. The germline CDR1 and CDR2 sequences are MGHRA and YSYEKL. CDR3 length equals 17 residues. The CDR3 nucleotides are TGCGCCAGCAGCCAAGTAAAGGGGGGGGGCCCCAATCAGCCCCAGCATTTT. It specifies CASSQVKGGGPNQPQHF.

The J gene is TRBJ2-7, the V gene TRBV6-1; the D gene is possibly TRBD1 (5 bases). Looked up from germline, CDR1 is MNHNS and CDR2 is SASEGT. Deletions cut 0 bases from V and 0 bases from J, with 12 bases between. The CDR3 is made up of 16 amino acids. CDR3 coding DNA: TGTGCCAGCAGTGAAGCTTGGGGCCTCAGCTCCTACGAGCAGTACTTC. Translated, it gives CASSEAWGLSSYEQYF.

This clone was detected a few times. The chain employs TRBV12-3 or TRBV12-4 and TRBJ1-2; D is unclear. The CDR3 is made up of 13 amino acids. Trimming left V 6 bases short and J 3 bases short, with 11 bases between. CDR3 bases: TGTGCCAGCAGCCTAAAAAGAGACTATGGCTACACCTTC. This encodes CASSLKRDYGYTF.

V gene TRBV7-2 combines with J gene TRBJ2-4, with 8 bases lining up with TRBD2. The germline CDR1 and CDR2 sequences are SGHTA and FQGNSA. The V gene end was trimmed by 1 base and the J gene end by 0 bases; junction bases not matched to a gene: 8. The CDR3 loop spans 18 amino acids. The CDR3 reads CASSLVRGGISAKNIQYF. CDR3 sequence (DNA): TGTGCCAGCAGCTTAGTACGGGGGGGTATATCAGCCAAAAACATTCAGTACTTC.

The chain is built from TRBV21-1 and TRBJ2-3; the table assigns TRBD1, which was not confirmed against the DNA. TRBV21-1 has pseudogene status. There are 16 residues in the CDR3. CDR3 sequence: CASKTGTGEVTDTQYF. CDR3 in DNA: TGTGCCAGTAAAACAGGGACAGGGGAAGTCACAGATACGCAGTATTTT.

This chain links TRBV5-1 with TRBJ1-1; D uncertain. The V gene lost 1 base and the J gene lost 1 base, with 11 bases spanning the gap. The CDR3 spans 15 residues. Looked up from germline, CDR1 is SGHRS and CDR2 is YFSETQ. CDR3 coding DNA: TGCGCCAGCAGCTTGTTATCGTCAGAGAACACTGAAGCTTTCTTT. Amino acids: CASSLLSSENTEAFF.